The subject of this entry is one TCR beta chain. Antigen unknown. The sample originates from a study of T cell repertoires in cytomegalovirus infection. Turning to the study itself: Recently identified HLA-C-restricted CMV epitopes were used, and well-studied HLA-B-restricted CMV epitopes were used as well. Public TCR beta signatures provided an indication of both CMV infection and a matching HLA type.

One entry per CDR3 protein, called by TCRdb with MiXCR from the reads. The sample has some 940,000 distinct CDR3 sequences; approximately 31% are singletons. Whole-study findings and limits: HLA-C-restricted CMV-specific TCR beta clonotypes prevailed in the ex vivo response. Identification of carriers of CMV plus the relevant HLA was performed using cumulative public TCR beta family frequency.

The CDR3 contains 15 residues. V lost 5 bases, J lost 8 bases, and 12 bases stayed unmatched. The receptor was derived from a human donor in good health (CMV status not recorded). Some clones in this sample may be carry-over from other donors' samples. V is TRBV12-3 or TRBV12-4 and J is TRBJ1-2; 9 bases line up with TRBD1. The source material was cultured CD8+ T cells from PBMCs, sampled from culture after CMV antigen stimulation. CDR3 coding DNA: TGTGCCAGCAGTCAACCCGGGACAGGGCCCCTGGGCTACACCTTC. Amino acids: CASSQPGTGPLGYTF.